This passage covers 12 T cell receptor beta chains from one sample sequenced in a study of blood T cell repertoires in COVID-19. The data were produced by immunoSEQ multiplex PCR, yet TCRdb's version contains in-frame clones alone and is incomplete. The profile covers fewer than 350,000 clones, with approximately 91% appearing a single time and 4.5% to 6.5% taken by the ten largest. Input material: PBMCs or T cells enriched from blood (not recorded which). These TCRs come from a man aged 55-75 years who had recovered from COVID-19.

V usage is TRBV7-3 and J usage is TRBJ2-3, with a possible D match to TRBD2 (7 bases). The CDR3 covers 14 residues. Germline V gene sequence: CDR1 SGHTA, CDR2 FQGTGA. V shed 5 bases and J shed 6 bases, with 15 bases lying between them. Here the CDR3 DNA reads TGTGCCAGCAGCCAATCGGGGGGCATGGATACGCAGTATTTT. It encodes CASSQSGGMDTQYF.

The V and J genes are TRBV23-1 and TRBJ2-1, with TRBD2 identical over 10 bases. TRBV23-1 is marked as an open reading frame, function uncertain. The CDR3 contains 20 residues. V was pared by 0 bases and J by 4 bases, with 15 bases of the junction left unmatched. The CDR3 protein is CASSQSISRSSGRDYNEQFF. CDR3 nucleotide sequence: TGCGCCAGCAGTCAATCAATCTCTCGGTCTAGCGGGAGAGATTACAATGAGCAGTTCTTC.

The chain carries TRBV28 and TRBJ2-6, with 9 positions matching TRBD2. This CDR3 contains 15 residues. Germline assignment: CDR1 MDHEN and CDR2 SYDVKM. V gave up 6 bases and J gave up 2 bases; unmatched junction bases: 2. The CDR3 spells CASRSSGTGANVLTF. For the CDR3, the DNA is TGTGCCAGCAGATCTAGCGGGACTGGGGCCAACGTCCTGACTTTC.

The gene calls are TRBV7-2 and TRBJ1-2, with unresolved D. The V end was cut by 2 bases, the J end by 4 bases, with 17 bases between. The germline V gene has CDR1 SGHTA and CDR2 FQGNSA. The CDR3 is made up of 16 amino acids. CDR3: CASSLTGSSTGYGYTF. DNA of the CDR3: TGTGCCAGCAGCTTAACTGGATCGTCAACGGGCTATGGCTACACCTTC.

J is TRBJ2-7 and V is TRBV6-5, with D maybe TRBD2 (5 bases). Germline V gene data show CDR1 as MNHEY and CDR2 as SVGAGI. V lost 2 bases and J lost 4, with 9 bases in between. This CDR3 is built from 13 residues. CDR3 bases: TGTGCCAGCAGTTACATCGCGGGTTACGAGCAGTACTTC. This translates into CASSYIAGYEQYF.

The CDR3 sequence is CASSVGAGGRKDTQYF. DNA of the CDR3: TGTGCCAGCAGCGTAGGAGCGGGAGGGCGAAAAGATACGCAGTATTTT. The rearrangement links TRBV9 to TRBJ2-3; 10 nucleotides line up with TRBD2. CDR1 is SGDLS, CDR2 YYNGEE, per germline. With 0 bases clipped from V and 5 bases from J, the junction kept 6 bases outside the gene matches. CDR3 length: 16 amino acids.

Regarding this clone: One junction end disagrees with the germline gene, perhaps due to a read error. The rearrangement links TRBV7-7 to TRBJ2-2; TRBD2 aligns across 11 bases. The CDR3 sequence is 17 residues long. CDR1 and CDR2 from the germline V gene are SSHAT and FNYEAQ (reference sequence). The CDR3 region has the DNA TGTGCTAGCAGCCCGGGACTAGCGGAGTACAACACCGGGGAGCTGTTTTTT. This codes for CASSPGLAEYNTGELFF.

The V gene is TRBV5-1, the J gene TRBJ1-1; 9 bases map to TRBD1. This CDR3 contains 16 residues. The V gene end was trimmed by 4 bases and the J gene end by 2 bases; junction bases not matched to a gene: 9. Germline CDR1 SGHRS, CDR2 YFSETQ. In DNA form, the CDR3 reads TGCGCCAGCAGCCCGGGACAGGGCAGCCCTAACACTGAAGCTTTCTTT. Residues: CASSPGQGSPNTEAFF.

The table lists this clone with a few counts. The genes are TRBV7-9 and TRBJ2-3, with a tentative D call TRBD2 (5 bases). The germline V gene has CDR1 SEHNR and CDR2 FQNEAQ (reference sequence). Between the trimmed V and J ends, which lost 4 bases and 0 bases, there was a span of 20 bases. The CDR3 contains 18 residues. CDR3 sequence (DNA): TGTGCCAGCAGCTCTTACCCACGGACGGGAAAAAGCACAGATACGCAGTATTTT. Protein sequence: CASSSYPRTGKSTDTQYF.

V is TRBV5-8 and J is TRBJ1-1; a weak D match, TRBD1 (6 bases). In germline, CDR1 is SGHTS, CDR2 YDEGEE. This CDR3 contains 15 residues. Deletions cut 7 bases from V and 7 bases from J, with 23 bases between. In nucleotides, the CDR3 is TGTGCCAGCTTTCCTCGCCAGGGGAGGGGATATGAAGCTTTCTTT. Amino acids: CASFPRQGRGYEAFF.

This chain connects TRBV6-5 to TRBJ2-1, with a tentative D call TRBD1 (5 bases). The CDR3 length is 16 residues. The ends were cut back, 4 bases at V and 5 bases at J, with 18 bases in the middle. CDR1 MNHEY and CDR2 SVGAGI come from the germline V gene. The CDR3, as DNA: TGTGCCAGCAGTTCCACCCTACAGGACGAAAACAATGAGCAGTTCTTC. It specifies CASSSTLQDENNEQFF.

This rearrangement joins TRBV4-1 to TRBJ1-2, with a weak D call TRBD1 (6 bases). CDR3 length equals 17 residues. Looked up from germline, CDR1 is MGHRA and CDR2 is YSYEKL. The V and J ends lost 1 base and 12 bases respectively, with 27 bases between them. The CDR3 nucleotides are TGCGCCAGCAGCCAAGGGGCCTTAGGCAGGGGCCTAATCGAGAACACCTTC. This sequence encodes CASSQGALGRGLIENTF.